The 9 T cell receptor beta chains presented below share a single source sample, sequenced in a study of Ad26.COV2.S vaccination and SARS-CoV-2 variants. Produced via immunoSEQ multiplex PCR; TCRdb's table is partial and in-frame only. The table lists more than 300,000 clones, 85% of them singletons. Treatment noted: around 19 received Ad26.COV2.S at low or high dose, single or two shots; five or six received placebo; per-sample allocation not given. Sampling was performed 63 days after the first vaccine or placebo injection. The sample in question was peripheral blood, obtained in a trial of Ad26.COV2.S vaccine versus placebo. The receptors derive from a person between 18 and 65 years old who received the Ad26.COV2.S COVID-19 vaccine or a placebo.

V and J are TRBV4-1 and TRBJ2-3; the D is unclear. The V and J ends lost 5 bases and 2 bases respectively, with 8 bases between them. This CDR3 has 13 residues. Germline V CDR1 and CDR2: MGHRA, YSYEKL. The CDR3 coding sequence is TGCGCCAGCAGCTCGGCCGACACAGATACGCAGTATTTT. Translated: CASSSADTDTQYF.

The rearrangement links TRBV6-5 to TRBJ2-3; D call uncertain. The CDR3 consists of 13 residues. The V end was cut by 7 bases, the J end by 3 bases, with 11 bases between. Germline V CDR1 and CDR2: MNHEY, SVGAGI. The CDR3 DNA reads as TGTGCCAGCACCAACGGATGGACAGATACGCAGTATTTT. The encoded protein is CASTNGWTDTQYF.

J is TRBJ1-5 and V is TRBV4-1; the match to TRBD1 covers 7 bases. Germline V CDR1 and CDR2: MGHRA, YSYEKL. Trimming took 4 bases from V and 3 from J; bases not matched to a gene: 12. CDR3 length: 17 residues. The CDR3 reads CASSPRGGTALNQPQHF. For the CDR3, the DNA is TGCGCCAGCAGCCCTCGAGGAGGGACAGCCCTCAATCAGCCCCAGCATTTT.

The chain links TRBV4-2 to TRBJ1-1, with 7 bases that match TRBD1. Germline CDR1 LGHNA, CDR2 YNFKEQ. The CDR3 totals 16 residues. V shed 0 bases, J shed 3 bases, and the junction held 7 bases outside the gene matches. The CDR3 loop reads CASSQDWQGVDTEAFF. Here the CDR3 DNA reads TGTGCCAGCAGCCAAGATTGGCAGGGGGTGGACACTGAAGCTTTCTTT.

The CDR3 nucleotides are TGTGCCAGCAGTTATGAACCTGGACAGGGGCACGTCGTTCAGTACTTC. Its protein is CASSYEPGQGHVVQYF. The V call is TRBV6-5, the J call TRBJ2-7; 9 bases match TRBD1. V shed 3 bases, J shed 10 bases, and the junction held 16 bases outside the gene matches. The CDR3 is made up of 16 amino acids. Germline V gene data show CDR1 as MNHEY and CDR2 as SVGAGI.

As to this clone: The same CDR3 can be traced to other DNA sequences in this sample. V usage is TRBV7-2 and J usage is TRBJ2-7; 9 positions match TRBD2. Germline values: CDR1 SGHTA, CDR2 FQGNSA. This CDR3 comprises 14 residues. The trim removed 3 bases at V and 2 bases at J, leaving 2 bases unmatched. CDR3 coding DNA: TGTGCCAGCAGCTTGGCGGGGGGGCCCTACGAGCAGTACTTC. Its translation: CASSLAGGPYEQYF. The full variable domain, rest sourced from reference TRBV7-2 and TRBJ2-7, is GAGVSQSPSNKVTEKGKDVELRCDPISGHTALYWYRQSLGQGLEFLIYFQGNSAPDKSGLPSDRFSAERTGGSVSTLTIQRTQQEDSAVYLCASSLAGGPYEQYFGPGTRLTVT.

The chain is built from TRBV28 and TRBJ1-1; D may be TRBD1 (6 bases). From germline, CDR1 is MDHEN and CDR2 SYDVKM. V lost 3 bases and J 5 bases, leaving 16 bases between the germline ends. The length of the CDR3 is 15 residues. In DNA form, the CDR3 reads TGTGCCAGCAGTTTGTTTCAGGGGAGGAGGACTGAAGCTTTCTTT. Protein: CASSLFQGRRTEAFF.

J is TRBJ2-7 and V is TRBV5-1; 7 bases map to TRBD1. The CDR3 sequence is 17 residues long. V dropped 0 bases and J dropped 4; count of bases not matched to a gene: 13. Germline V gene lookup returns CDR1 SGHRS and CDR2 YFSETQ. The CDR3 protein is CASSLAPIGQAVYEQYF. The CDR3, as DNA: TGCGCCAGCAGCTTGGCTCCTATCGGACAGGCCGTATACGAGCAGTACTTC.

V gene TRBV7-6 combines with J gene TRBJ2-7; TRBD1 aligns across 9 bases. Germline V gene sequence: CDR1 SGHVS, CDR2 FNYEAQ. This CDR3 region has 15 residues. The J segment lost 6 bases and the V segment lost 1 base, leaving 7 bases of the junction unmatched. The CDR3 spells CASSLGRDRASEQYF. In nucleotides, the CDR3 is TGTGCCAGCAGCTTAGGCCGGGACAGGGCGAGCGAGCAGTACTTC.